This T cell receptor beta chain is drawn from a study of CD8+CD57+ T cells in acquired aplastic anemia. Germline V CDR1 and CDR2: SGHTA, FQGNSA. V was shortened by 2 bases and J by 11 bases, with 4 bases between the two germline ends. The CDR3 has 11 amino acids. Researchers used genomic DNA as the template to profile TCR beta VDJ and CDR3. TCRdb re-called the reads through MiXCR, storing one row per CDR3 protein. The data contain fewer than 250,000 distinct CDR3 sequences, less than 70% of them singletons. Sequenced sample: sorted CD4+, CD8+, or CD8+CD57+ T cells (not recorded which) from PBMCs. This clonotype was obtained from a human donor in good health, serving as a control. The genes are TRBV7-2 and TRBJ1-6, with D uncertain. The CDR3 DNA follows: TGTGCCAGCAGCTTAAGGACACCCCTCCACTTT. Amino acid sequence: CASSLRTPLHF.